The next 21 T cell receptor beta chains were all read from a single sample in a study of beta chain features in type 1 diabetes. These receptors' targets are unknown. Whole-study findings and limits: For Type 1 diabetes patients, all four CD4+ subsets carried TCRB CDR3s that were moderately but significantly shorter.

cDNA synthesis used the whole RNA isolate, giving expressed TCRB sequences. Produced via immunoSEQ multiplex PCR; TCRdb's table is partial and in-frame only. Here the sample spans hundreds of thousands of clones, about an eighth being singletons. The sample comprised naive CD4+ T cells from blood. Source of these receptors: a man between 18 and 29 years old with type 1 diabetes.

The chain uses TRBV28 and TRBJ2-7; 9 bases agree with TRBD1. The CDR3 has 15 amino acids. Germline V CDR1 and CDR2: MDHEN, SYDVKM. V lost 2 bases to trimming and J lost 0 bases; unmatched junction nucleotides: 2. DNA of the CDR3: TGTGCCAGCAGTTTAGCGGGACAGGGCTCCTACGAGCAGTACTTC. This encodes CASSLAGQGSYEQYF.

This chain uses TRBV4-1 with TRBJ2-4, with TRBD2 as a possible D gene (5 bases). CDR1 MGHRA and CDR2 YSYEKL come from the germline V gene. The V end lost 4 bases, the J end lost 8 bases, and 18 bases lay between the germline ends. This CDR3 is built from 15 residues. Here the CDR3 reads CASSPLGTGRDIQYF. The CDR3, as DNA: TGCGCCAGCAGCCCACTAGGTACGGGGAGAGACATTCAGTACTTC.

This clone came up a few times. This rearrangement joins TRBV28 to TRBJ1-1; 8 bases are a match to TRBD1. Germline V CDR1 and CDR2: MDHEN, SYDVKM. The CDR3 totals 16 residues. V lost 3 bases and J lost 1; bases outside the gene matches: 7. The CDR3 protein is CASSLVGGQENTEAFF. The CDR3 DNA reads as TGTGCCAGCAGTTTGGTTGGGGGACAGGAGAACACTGAAGCTTTCTTT.

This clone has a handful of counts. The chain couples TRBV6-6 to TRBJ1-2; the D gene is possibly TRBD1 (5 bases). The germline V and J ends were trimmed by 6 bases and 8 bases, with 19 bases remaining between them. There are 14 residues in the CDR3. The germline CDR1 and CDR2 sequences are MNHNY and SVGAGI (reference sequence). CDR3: CASRIPGPVGGYTF. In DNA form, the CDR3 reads TGTGCCAGCAGGATCCCGGGACCCGTGGGGGGCTACACCTTC.

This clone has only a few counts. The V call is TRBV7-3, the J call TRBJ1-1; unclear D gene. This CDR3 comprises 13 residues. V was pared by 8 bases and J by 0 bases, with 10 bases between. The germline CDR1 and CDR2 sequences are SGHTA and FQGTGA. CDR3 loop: CASGTGLNTEAFF. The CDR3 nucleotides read TGTGCCAGCGGCACCGGGTTGAACACTGAAGCTTTCTTT.

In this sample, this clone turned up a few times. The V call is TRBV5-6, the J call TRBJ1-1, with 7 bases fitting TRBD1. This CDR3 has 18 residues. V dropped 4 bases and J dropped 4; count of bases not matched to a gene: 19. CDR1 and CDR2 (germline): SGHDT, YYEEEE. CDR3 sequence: CASSAHRGRGFGVTEAFF. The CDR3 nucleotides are TGTGCCAGCAGCGCCCACAGGGGCCGTGGATTCGGGGTCACTGAAGCTTTCTTT.

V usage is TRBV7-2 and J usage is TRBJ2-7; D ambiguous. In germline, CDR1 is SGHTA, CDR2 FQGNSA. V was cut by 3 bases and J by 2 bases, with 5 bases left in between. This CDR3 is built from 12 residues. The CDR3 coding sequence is TGTGCCAGCAGCTTTGACACCTACGAGCAGTACTTC. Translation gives CASSFDTYEQYF. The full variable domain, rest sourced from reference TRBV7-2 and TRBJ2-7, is GAGVSQSPSNKVTEKGKDVELRCDPISGHTALYWYRQSLGQGLEFLIYFQGNSAPDKSGLPSDRFSAERTGGSVSTLTIQRTQQEDSAVYLCASSFDTYEQYFGPGTRLTVT.

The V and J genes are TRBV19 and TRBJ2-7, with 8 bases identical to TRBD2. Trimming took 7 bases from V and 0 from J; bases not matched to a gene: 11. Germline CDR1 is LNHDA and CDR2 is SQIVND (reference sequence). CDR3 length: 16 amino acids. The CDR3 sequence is CASKFSAGDSSYEQYF. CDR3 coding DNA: TGTGCCAGTAAATTCTCAGCGGGGGACTCCTCCTACGAGCAGTACTTC.

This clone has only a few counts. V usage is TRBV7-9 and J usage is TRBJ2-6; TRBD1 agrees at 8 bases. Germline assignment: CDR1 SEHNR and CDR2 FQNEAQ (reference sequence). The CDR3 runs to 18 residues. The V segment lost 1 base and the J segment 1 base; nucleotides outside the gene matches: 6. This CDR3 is CASSLGLGQASGANVLTF. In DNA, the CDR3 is TGTGCCAGCAGCTTAGGGTTGGGACAGGCGTCTGGGGCCAACGTCCTGACTTTC.

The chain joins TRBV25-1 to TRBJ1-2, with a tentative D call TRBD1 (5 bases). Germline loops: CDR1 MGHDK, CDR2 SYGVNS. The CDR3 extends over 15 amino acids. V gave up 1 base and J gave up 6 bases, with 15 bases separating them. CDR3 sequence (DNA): TGTGCCAGCAGTGAATGGGAGGGGTTTAGGGATGGCTACACCTTC. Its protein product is CASSEWEGFRDGYTF.

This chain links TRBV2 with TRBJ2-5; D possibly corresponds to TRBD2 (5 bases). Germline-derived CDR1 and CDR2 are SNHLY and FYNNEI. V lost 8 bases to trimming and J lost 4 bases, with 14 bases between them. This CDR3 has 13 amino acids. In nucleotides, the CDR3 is TGTGCCAGCTTCAGTGGAAGCGGAGAGACCCAGTACTTC. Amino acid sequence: CASFSGSGETQYF.

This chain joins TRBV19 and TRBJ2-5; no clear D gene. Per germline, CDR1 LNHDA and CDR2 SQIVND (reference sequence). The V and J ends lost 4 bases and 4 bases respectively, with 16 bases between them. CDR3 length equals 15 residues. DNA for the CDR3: TGTGCCAGTAGTACCGGCCGCACGCCGCCAGAGACCCAGTACTTC. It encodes CASSTGRTPPETQYF.

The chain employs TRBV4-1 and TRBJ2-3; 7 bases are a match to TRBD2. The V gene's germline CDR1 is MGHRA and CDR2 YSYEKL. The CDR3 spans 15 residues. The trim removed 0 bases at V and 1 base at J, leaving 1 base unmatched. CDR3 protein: CASSQDREGTDTQYF. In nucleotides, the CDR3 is TGCGCCAGCAGCCAAGATCGGGAGGGCACAGATACGCAGTATTTT.

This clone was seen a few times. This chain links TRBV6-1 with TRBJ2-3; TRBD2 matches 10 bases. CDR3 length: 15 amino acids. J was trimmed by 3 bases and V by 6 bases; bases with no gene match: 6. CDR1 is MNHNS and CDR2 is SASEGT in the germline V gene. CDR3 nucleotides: TGTGCCAGCAGCACTAGCGGGAAAGGAACAGATACGCAGTATTTT. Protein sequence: CASSTSGKGTDTQYF.

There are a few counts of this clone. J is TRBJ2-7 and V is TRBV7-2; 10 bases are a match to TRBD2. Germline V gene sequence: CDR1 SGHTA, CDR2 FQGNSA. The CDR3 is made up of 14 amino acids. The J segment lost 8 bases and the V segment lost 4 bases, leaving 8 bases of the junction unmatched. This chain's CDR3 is CASSSGTSVVQQYF. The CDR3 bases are TGTGCCAGCAGCTCTGGGACTAGCGTGGTTCAGCAGTACTTC.

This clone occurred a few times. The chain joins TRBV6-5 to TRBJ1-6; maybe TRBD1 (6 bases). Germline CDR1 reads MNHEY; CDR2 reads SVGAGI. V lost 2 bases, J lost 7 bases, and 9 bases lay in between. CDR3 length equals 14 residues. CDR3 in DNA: TGTGCCAGCAGTTACCGGACAGCGAATTCACCCCTCCACTTT. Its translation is CASSYRTANSPLHF.

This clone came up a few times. The CDR3 reads CSVEDTTGTGEHF. Written as DNA, the CDR3 is TGCAGCGTTGAAGATACCACCGGGACAGGCGAACATTTT. V gene TRBV29-1 combines with J gene TRBJ1-5; 8 nucleotides align to TRBD1. The CDR3 loop spans 13 amino acids. Germline V lookup: CDR1 SQVTM, CDR2 ANQGSEA. V shed 0 bases and J 16 bases; nucleotides not matched to a gene: 11.

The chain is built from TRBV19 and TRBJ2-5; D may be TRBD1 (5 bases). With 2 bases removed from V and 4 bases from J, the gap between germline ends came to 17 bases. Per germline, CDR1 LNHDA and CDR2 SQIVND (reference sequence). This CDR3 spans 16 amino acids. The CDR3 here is CASSIRDKGQRETQYF. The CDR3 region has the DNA TGTGCCAGTAGTATAAGAGACAAGGGGCAACGAGAGACCCAGTACTTC. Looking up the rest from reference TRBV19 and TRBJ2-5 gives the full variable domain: DGGITQSPKYLFRKEGQNVTLSCEQNLNHDAMYWYRQDPGQGLRLIYYSQIVNDFQKGDIAEGYSVSREKKESFPLTVTSAQKNPTAFYLCASSIRDKGQRETQYFGPGTRLLVL.

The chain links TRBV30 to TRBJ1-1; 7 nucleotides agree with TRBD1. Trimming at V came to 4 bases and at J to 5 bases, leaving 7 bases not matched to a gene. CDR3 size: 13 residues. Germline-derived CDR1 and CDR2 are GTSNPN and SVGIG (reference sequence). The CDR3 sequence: CAWTFRGGTEAFF. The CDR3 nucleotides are TGTGCCTGGACCTTCAGGGGGGGAACTGAAGCTTTCTTT.

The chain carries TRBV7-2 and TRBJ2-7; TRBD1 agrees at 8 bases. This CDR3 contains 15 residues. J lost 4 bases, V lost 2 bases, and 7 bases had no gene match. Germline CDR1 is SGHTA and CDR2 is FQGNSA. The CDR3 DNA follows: TGTGCCAGCAGCTTAAGGACAGGGACAGAGTACGAGCAGTACTTC. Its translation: CASSLRTGTEYEQYF.

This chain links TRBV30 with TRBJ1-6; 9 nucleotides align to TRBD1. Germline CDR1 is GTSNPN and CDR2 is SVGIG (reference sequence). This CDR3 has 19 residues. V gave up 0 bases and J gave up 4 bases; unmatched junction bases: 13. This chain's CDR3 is CAWSVRGQGLKGYNSPLHF. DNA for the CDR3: TGTGCCTGGAGTGTACGGGGACAGGGCCTCAAGGGGTATAATTCACCCCTCCACTTT. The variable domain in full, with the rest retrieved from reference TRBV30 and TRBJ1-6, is SQTIHQWPATLVQPVGSPLSLECTVEGTSNPNLYWYRQAAGRGLQLLFYSVGIGQISSEVPQNLSASRPQDRQFILSSKKLLLSDSGFYLCAWSVRGQGLKGYNSPLHFGNGTRLTVT.